This T cell receptor beta chain was documented in a study of T cells after yellow fever vaccination. MiXCR, applied by TCRdb to the 5' RACE reads, yields one record per CDR3 protein. The sample records 350,000 to 550,000 distinct CDR3 sequences, around a sixth being singletons. The length of the CDR3 is 14 residues. The V end was cut by 0 bases, the J end by 7 bases, with 13 bases between. Per the germline V gene, CDR1 is MGHDK and CDR2 is SYGVNS. The J gene is TRBJ2-7, the V gene TRBV25-1, with unresolved D. The receptor comes from a man between 18 and 35 years old who received the YFV17D yellow fever vaccine. Here the sequenced sample was PBMCs, taken before the yellow fever booster vaccination. CDR3 loop: CASSEYQGFKEQYF. DNA of the CDR3: TGTGCCAGCAGTGAATATCAAGGCTTTAAAGAGCAGTACTTC.